Listed here is a single T cell receptor beta chain. Its target is unknown. TCRdb's table, derived via immunoSEQ multiplex PCR, lists solely in-frame clones and lacks some. The table includes millions of clones, approximately 95% detected once. This sample was taken from a study of shared clonotypes between healthy human individuals. The naive CD8 fraction comprised CD45RO-negative cells positively selected for CCR7 and excluded terminally differentiated effector memory CD45RA+ cells. Whole-study findings and limits: Large sequencing depth failed to make sorted-subset sequencing complete, rarefaction showed. Sharing across four donors was highest in naive CD4 (approximately 5%) and lowest in memory CD8 (around 0.4%).

What was sequenced was naive CD8+ T cells sorted from blood. This receptor was taken from a man younger than 35 in good health.

The CDR3 DNA reads TGTGCCAGCTCAGCCATGAACACTGAAGCTTTCTTT. Amino acids: CASSAMNTEAFF. The chain links TRBV18 to TRBJ1-1; D unresolved. The CDR3 loop spans 12 amino acids. V lost 5 bases and J lost 0, with 4 bases in between. CDR1 and CDR2 from the germline V gene are KGHSH and LQKENI.